This TCR beta chain came from a study of T cell repertoires in cytomegalovirus infection. Whole-study context: Public TCR beta signatures marked donors with CMV infection and the matching HLA. Points from the study as a whole: There were HLA-C-restricted CMV-specific TCR beta clonotypes dominating the ex vivo response. Summed public TCR beta family frequency identified CMV carriers bearing the relevant HLA.

A word on this clonotype: What it binds is unknown.

Germline V gene data show CDR1 as MNHEY and CDR2 as SVGAGI. The CDR3 spans 14 residues. Trimming stripped 5 bases from V and 7 bases from J, with 12 bases between. TCRdb independently ran MiXCR on the reads; one entry per CDR3 protein. The sample shows more than 150,000 distinct CDR3 sequences, about 20% of them seen only once. Sequenced sample: PBMCs. This chain uses TRBV6-5 with TRBJ1-6, with D unclear. This clonotype was sampled from a human donor in good health (CMV status not recorded). Some clones in this sample may be carry-over from other donors' samples. The CDR3 DNA sequence: TGTGCCAGCAGTGACTGGACCGGGAATTCACCCCTCCACTTT. The encoded protein is CASSDWTGNSPLHF.